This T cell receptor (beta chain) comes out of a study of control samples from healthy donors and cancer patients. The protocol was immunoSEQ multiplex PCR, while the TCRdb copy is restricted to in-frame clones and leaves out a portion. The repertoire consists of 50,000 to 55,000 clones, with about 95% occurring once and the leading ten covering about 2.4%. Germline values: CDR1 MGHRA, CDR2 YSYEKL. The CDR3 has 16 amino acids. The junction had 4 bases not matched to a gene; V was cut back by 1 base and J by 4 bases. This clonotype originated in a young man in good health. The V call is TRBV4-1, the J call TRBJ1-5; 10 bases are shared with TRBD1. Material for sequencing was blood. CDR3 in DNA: TGCGCCAGCAGCCAAGCGGGGGACAGGGGAAATCAGCCCCAGCATTTT. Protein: CASSQAGDRGNQPQHF.